A selection of T cell receptor beta chains follows, all from one sample in a study of Tregs in tolerant kidney transplant recipients. No cognate antigen is known for these TCRs. Libraries were prepared by immunoSEQ multiplex PCR; TCRdb keeps only in-frame clonotypes and omits some of them. There are about 44,000 clones in the sample; about 95% occur only once, and approximately 0.4% lies in the top ten. The sequenced material came from Tregs from blood cultured with allogeneic cells. The source is a human donor in good health. The CDR3 runs from the conserved cysteine through the conserved F or W. D genes are given only for firm matches. Not all rows give a size; the values are once, few, many and, for expanded clones, a class.

d_call	clone_size	v_call	j_call	cdr3_aa	cdr3_nt
TRBD1	-	TRBV5-6	TRBJ1-5	CASTFWFTGGNQPQHF	TGTGCCAGCACCTTCTGGTTCACAGGGGGCAACCAGCCCCAGCATTTT
-	once	TRBV6-5	TRBJ1-2	CASSDLGIYGYTF	TGTGCCAGCAGTGACCTCGGAATCTATGGCTACACCTTC
TRBD1	once	TRBV7-2	TRBJ1-6	CASSLLPRTGNNSPLHF	TGTGCCAGCAGCTTATTACCTAGGACAGGGAATAATTCACCCCTCCACTTT
-	-	TRBV7-9	TRBJ1-4	CASSPRGEKLFF	TGTGCCAGCAGCCCCCGTGGGGAAAAACTGTTTTTT
-	-	TRBV5-1	TRBJ1-2	CASSLLGDVGYTF	TGCGCCAGCAGCTTGTTGGGGGACGTTGGCTACACCTTC
-	once	TRBV4-1	TRBJ1-5	CASSRKDGDSNQPQHF	TGCGCCAGCAGCCGGAAGGACGGGGATAGCAATCAGCCCCAGCATTTT
TRBD1	-	TRBV5-4	TRBJ2-2	CASSLGQGAGELFF	TGTGCCAGCAGCTTGGGACAGGGGGCCGGGGAGCTGTTTTTT
-	-	TRBV4-1	TRBJ2-6	CASSHRGDSGANVLTF	TGCGCCAGCAGCCACCGAGGTGACTCTGGGGCCAACGTCCTGACTTTC
-	-	TRBV10-3	TRBJ1-1	CAISGGTGAFF	TGTGCCATCAGTGGGGGGACCGGAGCTTTCTTT
TRBD1	-	TRBV6-5	TRBJ2-3	CASSYGTGSTDTQYF	TGTGCCAGCAGTTACGGGACAGGGAGCACAGATACGCAGTATTTT
-	-	TRBV18	TRBJ2-1	CASSPPAGGVSYNEQFF	TGTGCCAGCTCACCACCCGCAGGGGGGGTTTCCTACAATGAGCAGTTCTTC
-	-	TRBV9	TRBJ1-1	CASSGRQNMNTEAFF	TGTGCCAGCAGCGGGCGACAGAACATGAACACTGAAGCTTTCTTT
-	-	TRBV2	TRBJ1-2	CASSVGAPIIYGYTF	TGTGCCAGCAGTGTGGGGGCTCCGATTATTTATGGCTACACCTTC
-	-	TRBV30	TRBJ2-5	CAWSGAVAYTQYF	TGTGCCTGGTCAGGGGCCGTAGCTTACACCCAGTACTTC
-	-	TRBV7-2	TRBJ2-5	CASRISQSPRETQYF	TGTGCCAGCAGGATCTCTCAGAGTCCCCGGGAGACCCAGTACTTC
-	-	TRBV5-1	TRBJ1-2	CASSLGQYYGYTF	TGCGCCAGCAGCCTAGGACAGTACTATGGCTACACCTTC
TRBD2	-	TRBV2	TRBJ2-3	CASRGTARLAGGSGDTQYF	TGTGCCAGCAGAGGGACCGCAAGACTAGCGGGAGGGTCGGGAGATACGCAGTATTTT
TRBD1	-	TRBV5-1	TRBJ2-2	CASSFDPGTANTGELFF	TGCGCCAGCAGTTTCGATCCCGGGACAGCGAACACCGGGGAGCTGTTTTTT
-	-	TRBV10-3	TRBJ1-4	CAIGTDQGGEKLFF	TGTGCCATCGGCACGGACCAGGGAGGTGAAAAACTGTTTTTT
TRBD2	-	TRBV11-2	TRBJ2-1	CASSFPGLGIDEQFF	TGTGCCAGCAGCTTCCCCGGACTAGGAATCGATGAGCAGTTCTTC
-	-	TRBV18	TRBJ1-4	CASSPEGLYEKLFF	TGTGCCAGCTCACCAGAGGGACTATATGAAAAACTGTTTTTT
-	-	TRBV6-5	TRBJ1-5	CASSYSDSYQPQHF	TGTGCCAGCAGTTACTCGGACAGCTATCAGCCCCAGCATTTT
-	-	TRBV19	TRBJ1-5	CASKAVYSNQPQHF	TGTGCCAGTAAAGCGGTTTATAGCAATCAGCCCCAGCATTTT
TRBD2	-	TRBV11-2	TRBJ2-3	CASSSRLAGTSTDTQYF	TGTGCCAGCAGCTCCAGACTAGCGGGGACCAGCACAGATACGCAGTATTTT
-	-	TRBV25-1	TRBJ2-3	CASSVPNTDTQYF	TGTGCCAGCAGCGTCCCGAACACAGATACGCAGTATTTT
TRBD2	-	TRBV6-6	TRBJ2-7	CASSDSGGTNYYEQYF	TGTGCCAGCAGTGACTCGGGAGGGACAAATTACTACGAGCAGTACTTC
-	few	TRBV5-4	TRBJ2-3	CASSPPGTPFWNTQYF	TGTGCCAGCAGCCCACCCGGGACCCCTTTTTGGAATACGCAGTATTTT
TRBD2	-	TRBV5-1	TRBJ2-1	CASSLAGGRGYNEQFF	TGCGCCAGCAGCTTGGCCGGCGGGAGGGGCTACAATGAGCAGTTCTTC
-	-	TRBV9	TRBJ2-7	CASSVAGGFYEQYF	TGTGCCAGCAGCGTAGCCGGGGGCTTTTACGAGCAGTACTTC
-	few	TRBV7-2	TRBJ1-2	CASSLVMGALYGYTF	TGTGCCAGCAGCTTAGTTATGGGAGCCTTATATGGCTACACCTTC
-	-	TRBV6-5	TRBJ1-6	CASSYSNRVLSPLHF	TGTGCCAGCAGTTACTCGAACAGGGTACTATCACCCCTCCACTTT
-	-	TRBV5-1	TRBJ2-3	CASSSPGGRSDTQYF	TGCGCCAGCAGTTCACCCGGGGGGCGTTCAGATACGCAGTATTTT
TRBD1	-	TRBV5-1	TRBJ1-4	CASSRDRGIWEKLFF	TGCGCCAGCAGCCGTGACAGGGGCATTTGGGAAAAACTGTTTTTT
TRBD2	-	TRBV5-1	TRBJ2-4	CASSLSSGRAKNIQYF	TGCGCCAGCAGCTTGAGTAGCGGGAGGGCCAAAAACATTCAGTACTTC
-	-	TRBV4-1	TRBJ2-3	CASSQDMRDSNTDTQYF	TGCGCCAGCAGCCAAGATATGAGGGACTCTAATACAGATACGCAGTATTTT
-	-	TRBV6-1	TRBJ1-3	CASSVTRGSGNTIYF	TGTGCCAGCAGCGTCACTAGAGGCTCTGGAAACACCATATATTTT
-	-	TRBV5-1	TRBJ2-3	CASSLGPTSTDTQYF	TGCGCCAGCAGCTTAGGGCCCACTAGCACAGATACGCAGTATTTT
TRBD2	-	TRBV5-1	TRBJ2-7	CASSSLSGGPPYEQYF	TGCGCCAGCAGCTCCTTAAGCGGGGGTCCCCCCTACGAGCAGTACTTC
-	-	TRBV7-2	TRBJ2-7	CASSLTTSFLYF	TGTGCCAGCAGCCTCACTACTAGCTTCCTGTACTTC
-	-	TRBV11-2	TRBJ1-1	CASSLGTVNTEAFF	TGTGCCAGCAGCTTAGGGACGGTGAACACTGAAGCTTTCTTT
TRBD2	few	TRBV5-5	TRBJ2-6	CASSSLAGGPGIGANVLTF	TGTGCCAGCAGCTCACTAGCGGGAGGGCCAGGGATTGGGGCCAACGTCCTGACTTTC
-	-	TRBV6-1	TRBJ2-5	CASSEHSRPETQYF	TGTGCCAGCAGTGAACATTCCCGGCCAGAGACCCAGTACTTC
-	-	TRBV6-6	TRBJ1-3	CASSYSEGTRNTIYF	TGTGCCAGCAGTTACTCAGAGGGTACTAGGAACACCATATATTTT
-	-	TRBV5-1	TRBJ2-1	CASSLDTRGNEQFF	TGCGCCAGCAGCTTGGATACTCGCGGCAATGAGCAGTTCTTC
-	-	TRBV6-4	TRBJ2-3	CASSVDRSDTQYF	TGTGCCAGCAGTGTAGACCGCTCAGATACGCAGTATTTT
-	-	TRBV7-3	TRBJ2-1	CASSFYRDGEQFF	TGTGCCAGCAGCTTTTACAGGGACGGTGAGCAGTTCTTC
-	-	TRBV11-2	TRBJ2-2	CASSLTGIGTGELFF	TGTGCCAGCAGCTTAACAGGCATAGGCACCGGGGAGCTGTTTTTT
-	-	TRBV29-1	TRBJ1-1	CSVYNGVITEAFF	TGCAGCGTTTACAACGGGGTTATCACTGAAGCTTTCTTT
-	-	TRBV7-3	TRBJ1-6	CASSLSGGSPLHF	TGTGCCAGCAGCCTCTCTGGAGGTTCACCCCTCCACTTT
-	-	TRBV5-4	TRBJ1-1	CASSLGQGRTEAFF	TGTGCCAGCAGCTTGGGGCAGGGGAGGACTGAAGCTTTCTTT
TRBD1	-	TRBV7-9	TRBJ1-3	CASSAQQGVISGNTIYF	TGTGCCAGCAGCGCCCAGCAGGGGGTAATCTCTGGAAACACCATATATTTT